The TCR beta chain under discussion was sequenced for a study of radiotherapy plus CTLA-4 blockade in lung cancer. Repertoires were generated with immunoSEQ multiplex PCR, while TCRdb's copy carries only in-frame clones and drops some. The sample lists 65,000 to 90,000 clones, around 86% occurring once. Germline CDR1 reads SGHDT; CDR2 reads YYEEEE. Losses at the gene ends were 4 bases for V and 8 bases for J; bases not matched to a gene: 5. This CDR3 has 12 residues. Here the sequenced sample was peripheral blood, taken from a patient treated with radiotherapy plus ipilimumab. This clonotype was sampled from a human donor with non-small cell lung cancer that progressed on radiotherapy plus ipilimumab. This rearrangement joins TRBV5-6 to TRBJ1-2, with TRBD1 matching 7 bases. The CDR3 bases are TGTGCCAGCAGCGTCGACAGGGTGGGCTACACCTTC. Protein sequence: CASSVDRVGYTF.